Reported below is one T cell receptor (beta chain). PCR employed 60 Vbeta and 13 Jbeta primers. Assay used: immunoSEQ multiplex PCR; TCRdb lists only in-frame clones, some missing. The table shows approximately 220,000 clones, with about 77% occurring only once. The sample originates from a study of cytomegalovirus exposure and HLA in healthy donors. Trimming shortened V by 3 bases and J by 7 bases, and 25 bases separated the two germline ends. CDR3 length: 18 amino acids. Looked up from germline, CDR1 is SGHRS and CDR2 is YFSETQ. Sequences were obtained from PBMCs. The chain employs TRBV5-1 and TRBJ1-4; maybe TRBD1 (6 bases). This clonotype originated in a woman aged 25-40 years in good health and CMV-seronegative. The CDR3 nucleotides read TGCGCCAGCAGCTCCCAGGTTAGGGGGGGATTCATCGGTGAAAAACTGTTTTTT. Its translation: CASSSQVRGGFIGEKLFF.